This T cell receptor (beta chain) comes out of a study of blood T cell repertoires in COVID-19. Across the whole study: Sites across the United States, Italy and Spain contributed samples from acute and convalescent COVID-19. PBMCs, B-cell-depleted T cells, or T cells were the source of the cDNA or gDNA that made up the material.

Data came from immunoSEQ multiplex PCR; TCRdb stores just in-frame clones and leaves some out. Altogether roughly 140,000 clones are present, around 90% being singletons, with the ten largest covering 1.5% to 2%. The ends were cut back, 5 bases at V and 4 bases at J, with 14 bases in the middle. The CDR3 extends over 14 amino acids. From germline, CDR1 is MNHNY and CDR2 SVGAGI (reference sequence). The chain has TRBV6-6 and TRBJ1-1; D might be TRBD1 (6 bases). Material: peripheral blood. The receptor comes from a man in his 70s with acute or convalescent COVID-19. The CDR3, as DNA: TGTGCCAGCAGTGACATGACAGGCAGCACTGAAGCTTTCTTT. The encoded protein is CASSDMTGSTEAFF.